Each of the 5 T cell receptor beta chains below was sequenced from the same sample in a study of OX40 agonist ivuxolimab in advanced cancers. The data were produced by immunoSEQ multiplex PCR, yet TCRdb's version contains in-frame clones alone and is incomplete. In the table there are about 38,000 clones, 82% of which are singletons. The sequencing here drew on CD4+ or CD8+ T cells sorted from blood, taken in a trial of the OX40 agonist ivuxolimab. All receptors come from an adult with an advanced solid tumor such as melanoma, head and neck, liver or kidney cancer.

The count of this clone is one. The V gene is TRBV5-1, the J gene TRBJ2-3; D is possibly TRBD1 (5 bases). Germline CDR1 and CDR2: SGHRS and YFSETQ. This CDR3 spans 13 amino acids. V lost 4 bases to trimming and J lost 4 bases, with 10 bases between them. The DNA for the CDR3 is TGCGCCAGCAGCCGCAGGGAAGCAGATACGCAGTATTTT. Translated, it gives CASSRREADTQYF.

This clone was detected only once. The chain joins TRBV7-9 to TRBJ2-2, with 9 bases fitting TRBD2. Trimming at V came to 4 bases and at J to 1 base, leaving 4 bases not matched to a gene. Germline V gene sequence: CDR1 SEHNR, CDR2 FQNEAQ (reference sequence). The CDR3 covers 16 residues. The CDR3 DNA reads TGTGCCAGCAGCTCCAATAGCGGGAGGAACACCGGGGAGCTGTTTTTT. Protein sequence: CASSSNSGRNTGELFF. Complete variable domain (other parts from reference TRBV7-9 and TRBJ2-2): DTGVSQNPRHKITKRGQNVTFRCDPISEHNRLYWYRQTLGQGPEFLTYFQNEAQLEKSRLLSDRFSAERPKGSFSTLEIQRTEQGDSAMYLCASSSNSGRNTGELFFGEGSRLTVL.

This clone is medium-sized in the sample. The gene calls are TRBV7-9 and TRBJ2-4; 9 bases align to TRBD1. Germline V gene data show CDR1 as SEHNR and CDR2 as FQNEAQ (reference sequence). V dropped 1 base and J dropped 15; count of bases not matched to a gene: 4. The CDR3 has 12 amino acids. The DNA for the CDR3 is TGTGCCAGCAGCTTAGACACAGGGGGCTTGTACTTC. Amino acids: CASSLDTGGLYF.

The chain joins TRBV5-6 to TRBJ1-5; D possibly corresponds to TRBD1 (5 bases). Trimming pared 0 bases from V and 7 bases from J, leaving 8 bases between. The germline V gene encodes CDR1 SGHDT and CDR2 YYEEEE. The CDR3 has 13 residues. CDR3 in amino acids: CASSLAGGQPQHF. CDR3 in DNA: TGTGCCAGCAGCTTGGCCGGGGGGCAGCCCCAGCATTTT.

The rearrangement joins TRBV7-2 to TRBJ2-5, with D hard to call. TRBJ2-7 matches the DNA end more closely, so the J call is doubtful. Germline CDR1 SGHTA, CDR2 FQGNSA. The CDR3 extends over 13 amino acids. The CDR3 sequence is CASSYTGVYEQYF. Here the CDR3 DNA reads TGTGCCAGCAGCTATACTGGGGTCTACGAGCAGTACTTC.